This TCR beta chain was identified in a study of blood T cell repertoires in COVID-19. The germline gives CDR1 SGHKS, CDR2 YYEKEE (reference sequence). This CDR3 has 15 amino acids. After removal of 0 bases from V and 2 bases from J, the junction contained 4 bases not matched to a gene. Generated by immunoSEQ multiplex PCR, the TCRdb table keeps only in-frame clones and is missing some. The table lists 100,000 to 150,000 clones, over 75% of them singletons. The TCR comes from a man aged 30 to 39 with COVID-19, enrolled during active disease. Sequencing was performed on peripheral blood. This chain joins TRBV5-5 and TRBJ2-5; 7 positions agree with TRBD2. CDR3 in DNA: TGTGCCAGCAGCTTGGCGGGACTAACACAAGAGACCCAGTACTTC. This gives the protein CASSLAGLTQETQYF.